The sequence of this T cell receptor (beta chain) was determined in a study of post-analysis software for immune sequencing data. Study information: As for disease course, relapsing-remitting, secondary progressive and progressive-relapsing multiple sclerosis were all included. Overall study findings and caveats: The study found significantly lower normalized Chao1 diversity in multiple sclerosis patients than in controls. Samples sharing a preparation batch grouped tightly together when assessed by F measure. With TRBV5-6, TRBV5-1 and TRBV20-1 included, about five TRBV segments were more frequent in patients than in controls.

With respect to this clonotype: Its antigen is as yet unknown.

Every TCR beta cDNA library bore unique molecular identifiers. TCRdb passed the PCR reads through MiXCR, listing each CDR3 protein once. This table has about 770,000 distinct CDR3 sequences, under 60% appearing once. This CDR3 spans 17 amino acids. Germline V gene sequence: CDR1 MNHEY, CDR2 SMNVEV (reference sequence). J was trimmed by 9 bases and V by 7 bases; bases with no gene match: 21. Material for sequencing was blood. The chain combines TRBV27 with TRBJ2-5; 9 positions match TRBD2. The sequence was obtained from a girl aged 5 to 17 with multiple sclerosis. Written as DNA, the CDR3 is TGTGCCAGCATGCTGACTAGCGGTACCCTAAATCCTAAGCCCCAGTACTTC. Translated, it gives CASMLTSGTLNPKPQYF.